The 5 T cell receptor beta chains below were found in one sample sequenced in a study of graft-versus-host responses after intestinal transplantation. Sequencing was performed with immunoSEQ multiplex PCR; in TCRdb, only in-frame clones are kept and a portion is missing. There are roughly 9,900 clones in the sample; around 94% occur only once, and roughly 2.2% lies in the top ten. The sample here was PBMCs, taken 8 days after intestinal transplant. Every receptor here comes from a human patient who received an intestinal transplant, so some T cells may come from the graft donor.

The gene calls are TRBV7-9 and TRBJ2-5; the D call may be TRBD1 or TRBD2 (5 bases each). The germline V and J ends were trimmed by 8 bases and 7 bases, with 14 bases remaining between them. The CDR3 has 12 residues. CDR1 is SEHNR and CDR2 is FQNEAQ in the germline V gene (reference sequence). This CDR3 is CASLGTQGTQYF. CDR3 nucleotides: TGTGCCAGCCTAGGGACCCAGGGGACCCAGTACTTC.

The V and J genes are TRBV4-1 and TRBJ2-3; 9 nucleotides line up with TRBD2. Germline-derived CDR1 and CDR2 are MGHRA and YSYEKL. V shed 3 bases and J 3 bases; nucleotides not matched to a gene: 10. The CDR3 consists of 17 residues. The CDR3 bases are TGCGCCAGCAGCCAGATTTTTAGCGGGAGAGGGACAGATACGCAGTATTTT. It yields the protein CASSQIFSGRGTDTQYF.

The chain is built from TRBV6-5 and TRBJ1-4; no reliable D call. The V gene lost 4 bases and the J gene lost 0 bases, with 9 bases spanning the gap. The CDR3 has 15 residues. Looked up from germline, CDR1 is MNHEY and CDR2 is SVGAGI. CDR3 coding DNA: TGTGCCAGCAGTTTTACAGCTGCAACTAATGAAAAACTGTTTTTT. Amino acid sequence: CASSFTAATNEKLFF.

The chain has TRBV5-1 and TRBJ2-7; 8 bases agree with TRBD1. CDR1 and CDR2 (germline): SGHRS, YFSETQ. V shed 0 bases, J shed 6 bases, and the junction held 8 bases outside the gene matches. The CDR3 has 15 amino acids. The CDR3 region has the DNA TGCGCCAGCAGCTTGGGGACAGGGAACCCTACCGAGCAGTACTTC. Amino acids: CASSLGTGNPTEQYF.

The chain couples TRBV6-5 to TRBJ2-7; 9 nucleotides line up with TRBD2. V shed 2 bases, J shed 9 bases, and the junction held 11 bases outside the gene matches. This CDR3 has 15 residues. Per the germline V gene, CDR1 is MNHEY and CDR2 is SVGAGI. CDR3 sequence reads: CASSYGAGGPHGQYF. CDR3 DNA sequence: TGTGCCAGCAGTTACGGTGCGGGGGGGCCCCACGGGCAGTACTTC.